Detailed here is one T cell receptor (beta chain). Its antigen is as yet unknown. This nonspecific control used anti-CD3/anti-CD28 bead stimulation of CD4+ T cells. CD4+ T cells upregulating both CD40 ligand and CD69 were sorted as responding cells. For around 20 hours, CD8-depleted PBMCs received anti-CD28/CD49d costimulation, a CD40-blocking antibody and enfuvirtide. The germline gives CDR1 SNHLY, CDR2 FYNNEI. The germline V and J ends were trimmed by 3 bases and 2 bases, with 7 bases remaining between them. This CDR3 is 13 amino acids long. These data are taken from a study of persistence of HIV-infected CD4 T cells. The libraries were made with immunoSEQ version 4 in survey mode. The table came from immunoSEQ multiplex PCR; TCRdb's copy has only in-frame clones and leaves some out. Of roughly 48,000 clones in the sample, about 87% were seen once.

This chain links TRBV2 with TRBJ1-2, with unresolved D. The TCR sequence derives from an adult woman with HIV who was CMV-seropositive. The specimen comprised CD4+ T cells sorted from PBMCs after 18-hour stimulation, sampled from a patient who received antiretroviral therapy. For the CDR3, the DNA is TGTGCCAGCAGTGACTCTGTGAACTATGGCTACACCTTC. Its protein product is CASSDSVNYGYTF.